The entry below describes one T cell receptor (beta chain). The sample holds many counts of this clonotype. The antigen this receptor binds is unknown. Base quality data are lacking; no much larger clone is found one base away. Hyperthyroidism patients were newly diagnosed, had a disease duration of under 2 months, and were aged 18 to 65 years. Exclusion was applied to patients with uncontrolled infections, other autoimmune diseases, pregnancy or lactation. Diagnoses relied on clinical symptoms, serum thyroxine and TRAb, thyroid ultrasound and orbital computed tomography. Blood from progressor patients was collected at the time of first diagnosis with hyperthyroidism, before any ophthalmopathy symptoms had appeared. PBMCs were isolated from about 10 ml of fresh peripheral blood by Ficoll-Paque density gradient centrifugation. Progressor patients were first diagnosed with Graves' hyperthyroidism and then developed ophthalmopathy during follow-up. Trizol reagent was used to extract total RNA, and RNA quality was then checked on an Agilent 2100 Bioanalyzer.

The sample is drawn from a study of T cells in Graves' hyperthyroidism and ophthalmopathy (dated by TCRdb to the late 2010s). As for the study more broadly: Peripheral blood was collected at initial diagnosis, before any treatment. A discovery cohort of about 95 patients, about 40 with Graves' ophthalmopathy and about 58 with stable Graves' hyperthyroidism, was used to find distinguishing TCR V-J signatures. Prospective prediction of ophthalmopathy was tested in an independent validation cohort consisting of roughly 19 hyperthyroidism patients and 15 or so patients who later progressed to ophthalmopathy. The roughly 100 discovery patients were randomly split 7:3 into training and test sets. In several Graves' hyperthyroidism patients, the study also compared T-cell repertoires from thyroid tissue with T-cell repertoires from blood. Following sampling, methimazole starting at 30 mg daily was given to hyperthyroidism patients, and high-dose intravenous methylprednisolone was given to ophthalmopathy patients. The paper describes TCR Vbeta CDR3 sequencing of 140 or so peripheral blood samples, made up of 40 to 45 ophthalmopathy patients, some 80 hyperthyroidism patients and roughly 17 progressor patients. What the authors observed across the whole study: In validation, progression to ophthalmopathy was predicted by the model with 70.59% sensitivity and nearly 75% specificity, a median of around 6.5 months before onset. A 13 V-J signature model separated ophthalmopathy from stable hyperthyroidism, with approximately 87% sensitivity and around 84% specificity in cross-validation and 80%/75% in testing. Sample size was not statistically predetermined, and blinding of investigators to group allocation was not performed. Most expanded thyroid clonotypes (frequency above 0.001) were also detected in blood, a finding suggesting that blood repertoires may reflect thyroid immune responses.

V is trimmed back by 5 bases and J by 6 bases, and the junction contains 8 bases that no gene match accounts for. The CDR3 starts with the cysteine, ends with the phenylalanine, and has 15 residues. Left in the record is the CDR3 DNA by itself, 45 bases read in frame from the first base. CDR1 and CDR2, per the germline V gene (reference sequence), are MNHEY and SMNVEV. TCR beta CDR3 regions were amplified from RNA transcripts. The first round of RT-PCR for the TCR CDR3 was performed with the HTBI primer set and the Qiagen OneStep RT-PCR kit. The libraries were constructed in a second round of multiplex PCR and then size-selected and purified. Libraries were sequenced paired-end with 100 bp reads on an Illumina HiSeq2000. Regarding the original processing steps: Raw data were processed with SOAPnuke, discarding reads with adapters, uncalled bases, mean Phred below 15, or no exact constant-primer or identifier match. High-quality paired reads were merged with COPE v1.2.5, and unique nucleotide sequences were defined as clonotypes. MiTCR v1.1 was used to align the clonotypes against IMGT TRBV, TRBD and TRBJ reference segments. The analysis included only V-J combinations with a frequency above 0.0001, which together covered around 99% of the repertoires. The TCS score was defined as the ratio of F50 (clonal expansion) to E x V (chaos), calculated using BLOSUM62-based TCRdist between CDR3 peptides within each V-J. Welch's t-statistics and random forest reduced 500 to 550 V-J features to roughly 13, which were used in a naive Bayes classifier (R e1071). In TCRdb, the public reads were trimmed at Q25 with fastp and aligned with MiXCR, with productive beta chains retained. One record per CDR3 amino acid sequence lists the most common genes and DNA. The V and J calls shown here were made by TCRdb, not taken from the authors' results. This sample holds fewer than 350,000 distinct CDR3 sequences; roughly 15% were observed only once. 6.5% to 10% of the sample rests with the top ten.

This sequence originates from a woman in her twenties or thirties with Graves' hyperthyroidism that later progressed to Graves' ophthalmopathy. The chain uses TRBV27 and TRBJ1-5; 9 of the junction bases match TRBD1. The sequencing sample was made of blood. The CDR3 amino acid sequence is: CASSPGDRVGQPQHF. The bases read TGTGCCAGCAGTCCAGGGGACAGGGTGGGTCAGCCCCAGCATTTT.